Listed below are T cell receptor beta chains from one sample, sequenced in a study of identical twins. TCRdb re-called the 5' RACE reads with MiXCR, one entry per CDR3 protein. The sample holds more than 1.5 million distinct CDR3 sequences, around a third seen once. Sequencing was done on a sample of cord blood. These receptors were obtained from a newborn girl in good health. The CDR3 runs from the conserved cysteine through the conserved F or W. A D gene is named only where the DNA matches it firmly. Clone size is not always given. Where it is, it says once, few, many or a class for expanded clones.

TGTGCCAGCAGCCAAGAACAAGAGACCCAGTTCTTC	CASSQEQETQFF	TRBV3-1	TRBJ2-1	NA	NA
TGCAGCGTTGAGCCTACAGGGTCCTACGAGCAGTACTTC	CSVEPTGSYEQYF	TRBV29-1	TRBJ2-7	NA	NA
TGTGCCAGCAACAGGGCAGAGGGAAGCTCCTACGAGCAGTACTTC	CASNRAEGSSYEQYF	TRBV2	TRBJ2-7	NA	NA
TGTGCCAGCAGTGTCGACAGGATTCAGCCCCAGCATTTT	CASSVDRIQPQHF	TRBV12-3/TRBV12-4	TRBJ1-5	NA	NA
TGTGCCATCGGTAGTTTACGCGGGCCCGAGTACACCGGGGAGCTGTTTTTT	CAIGSLRGPEYTGELFF	TRBV10-3	TRBJ2-2	NA	NA
TGTGCCAGCAACACAGCGGGGAGCTCCTACAATGAGCAGTTCTTC	CASNTAGSSYNEQFF	TRBV7-2	TRBJ2-1	NA	TRBD2
TGCAGTGCTACTCACGGGACCCCCACAGATACGCAGTATTTT	CSATHGTPTDTQYF	TRBV20-1	TRBJ2-3	NA	NA
TGTGCCAGCAGCTTAGCGCGAGGAAATGGTGGCTATGGCTACACCTTC	CASSLARGNGGYGYTF	TRBV7-2	TRBJ1-2	NA	NA
TGTGCCACCAGTGATCAGCGTAAGAGCTCCTACAATGAGCAGTTCTTC	CATSDQRKSSYNEQFF	TRBV24-1	TRBJ2-1	once	NA
TGCAGTGCTAGAGCGCCTGGGGGTGGAAACACCATATATTTT	CSARAPGGGNTIYF	TRBV20-1	TRBJ1-3	once	NA
TGTGCCAGCAGCCGCAGCACGGGGGGGCAAGAGACCCAGTACTTC	CASSRSTGGQETQYF	TRBV7-2	TRBJ2-5	NA	TRBD2
TGCAGTGCTAGTACAGGGGGTCAGAATTCACCCCTCCACTTT	CSASTGGQNSPLHF	TRBV20-1	TRBJ1-6	NA	TRBD1
TGCAGTGCTAGGGGAGCTAGTACTCTCACGAACTACAATGAGCAGTTCTTC	CSARGASTLTNYNEQFF	TRBV20-1	TRBJ2-1	NA	NA
TGCAGTGCTAGAGATCCCAAATCAGGGGGCACTGAAGCTTTCTTT	CSARDPKSGGTEAFF	TRBV20-1	TRBJ1-1	NA	TRBD1
TGTGCCAGCAGCAGGGACGTTGAAAAACTGTTTTTT	CASSRDVEKLFF	TRBV7-9	TRBJ1-4	NA	NA
TGTGCCATCAGTGACCTCAGGGAAGGAAACTATGGCTACACCTTC	CAISDLREGNYGYTF	TRBV10-3	TRBJ1-2	NA	NA
TGCGCCAGCAGCTGGGCCCGACAGGGTCTTAATTCACCCCTCCACTTT	CASSWARQGLNSPLHF	TRBV5-1	TRBJ1-6	NA	TRBD1
TGTGCCAGCAGCTTAGACCTCCCCCTCTACGAGCAGTACTTC	CASSLDLPLYEQYF	TRBV7-8	TRBJ2-7	NA	NA
TGTGCCAGCAGTGTCGCCCCCTTTCTGAGCTCCTACAATGAGCAGTACTTC	CASSVAPFLSSYNEQYF	TRBV6-4	TRBJ2-7	NA	NA
TGTGCCAGCAGTTACGGACTAGCGGGACCGTTCACAGATACGCAGTATTTT	CASSYGLAGPFTDTQYF	TRBV6-6	TRBJ2-3	NA	TRBD2